Below are 13 T cell receptor beta chains sequenced from a single sample in a study of T cells in narcolepsy. Profiled with immunoSEQ multiplex PCR; TCRdb holds only in-frame clones, not every one. The repertoire holds 25,000 to 35,000 clones, with roughly four fifths as singletons. Sample: CD45RA- memory CD4+ T cells from PBMCs. The receptor set was obtained from a human donor with narcolepsy.

For this clone: Sequence at one end of the junction differs from germline and may be a read error. This chain connects TRBV7-8 to TRBJ1-3; D is undetermined. The CDR3 covers 15 residues. The germline gives CDR1 SGHVS, CDR2 FQNEAQ. The CDR3 sequence: CASSLEGKNGDTIYF. In DNA, the CDR3 is TGTGCCAGCAGCTTAGAAGGGAAAAATGGAGACACCATATATTTT. The whole variable domain, filled in from reference TRBV7-8 and TRBJ1-3, reads GAGVSQSPRYKVAKRGQDVALRCDPISGHVSLFWYQQALGQGPEFLTYFQNEAQLDKSGLPSDRFFAERPEGSVSTLKIQRTQQEDSAVYLCASSLEGKNGDTIYFGEGSWLTVV.

This clone has more than one count but fewer than ten. Other DNA sequences in this sample translate to the same CDR3. V usage is TRBV7-2 and J usage is TRBJ1-1; no clear D. The V gene's germline CDR1 is SGHTA and CDR2 FQGNSA. The CDR3 is 14 amino acids. The V end was cut by 4 bases, the J end by 2 bases, with 11 bases between. DNA for the CDR3: TGTGCCAGCAGCTCCATGGCGCAAAACACTGAAGCTTTCTTT. This translates into CASSSMAQNTEAFF.

This sequence joins TRBV19 and TRBJ2-7; no definite D call. The length of the CDR3 is 15 residues. Deletions cut 5 bases from V and 0 bases from J, with 14 bases between. Per germline, CDR1 LNHDA and CDR2 SQIVND (reference sequence). CDR3 region: CASSQDPASSYEQYF. The CDR3 DNA is TGTGCCAGTAGTCAGGACCCGGCTAGCTCCTACGAGCAGTACTTC.

V is TRBV10-2 and J is TRBJ2-1; 10 positions agree with TRBD2. This CDR3 spans 15 amino acids. After removal of 4 bases from V and 2 bases from J, the junction contained 2 bases not matched to a gene. CDR1 and CDR2 (germline): WSHSY, SAAADI. The DNA for the CDR3 is TGCGCCAGCAGTGTGACTAGCGGGCCCTACAATGAGCAGTTCTTC. It codes for CASSVTSGPYNEQFF.

J is TRBJ2-1 and V is TRBV5-4, with D tentatively TRBD1 or TRBD2 (6 bases each). Germline V CDR1 and CDR2: SGHNT, YYREEE (reference sequence). The length of the CDR3 is 14 residues. Trimming pared 0 bases from V and 8 bases from J, leaving 12 bases between. In DNA form, the CDR3 reads TGTGCCAGCAGCTTGGCGGGGGCAGCCTATGAGCAGTTCTTC. Amino acid sequence: CASSLAGAAYEQFF.

This clone was recorded only once. The genes are TRBV7-6 and TRBJ2-7; 9 bases align to TRBD2. With V trimmed by 2 bases and J by 2 bases, 4 bases remained unmatched. Looked up from germline, CDR1 is SGHVS and CDR2 is FNYEAQ. The CDR3 totals 15 residues. The CDR3 bases are TGTGCCAGCAGCTTATCACTAGCGGGCCCCTACGAGCAGTACTTC. Protein sequence: CASSLSLAGPYEQYF.

The gene calls are TRBV27 and TRBJ2-7, with D possibly being TRBD2 (6 bases). Germline CDR1 is MNHEY and CDR2 is SMNVEV (reference sequence). The V gene lost 3 bases and the J gene lost 4 bases, with 19 bases spanning the gap. The CDR3 has 16 residues. Written as DNA, the CDR3 is TGTGCCAGCAGTTTTGGGGTCGGGGGAGGTATGTACGAGCAGTACTTC. This codes for CASSFGVGGGMYEQYF.

V gene TRBV4-1 combines with J gene TRBJ2-6, with D maybe TRBD2 (5 bases). Deletions cut 5 bases from V and 5 bases from J, with 34 bases between. This CDR3 spans 22 amino acids. CDR1 and CDR2 (germline): MGHRA, YSYEKL. CDR3 residues: CASSGSTRAARLPQSRANVLTF. The CDR3 nucleotides are TGCGCCAGCAGCGGATCGACGAGAGCAGCGCGACTACCACAAAGTCGGGCCAACGTCCTGACTTTC.

This clone was seen more than once but under ten times. The junction shows a germline mismatch at one end, possibly a read error. This sequence joins TRBV19 and TRBJ1-1; TRBD1 matches at 7 bases. The germline CDR1 and CDR2 sequences are LNHDA and SQIVND (reference sequence). This CDR3 is 13 amino acids long. The CDR3 nucleotides read TGTGCCAGTAGTTTAGACAGGGCCACTGAAGCTTTCTTT. This gives the protein CASSLDRATEAFF.

The chain has TRBV6-5 and TRBJ2-2, with D tentatively TRBD1 or TRBD2 (5 bases each). Trimming left V 6 bases short and J 6 bases short, with 11 bases between. The V gene's germline CDR1 is MNHEY and CDR2 SVGAGI. CDR3 length: 13 amino acids. This CDR3 reads CASRLRDAGELFF. CDR3 nucleotide sequence: TGTGCCAGCAGACTCCGGGACGCCGGGGAGCTGTTTTTT.

This chain links TRBV4-1 with TRBJ1-5, with D perhaps TRBD1 (6 bases). V lost 3 bases to trimming and J lost 6 bases, with 12 bases between them. CDR3 size: 14 residues. Germline assignment: CDR1 MGHRA and CDR2 YSYEKL. The CDR3 region has the DNA TGCGCCAGCAGCCAGAACAGGGAAGGTCAGCCCCAGCATTTT. Translated, it gives CASSQNREGQPQHF.

V and J are TRBV5-6 and TRBJ1-2; D gene uncertain. V lost 0 bases and J lost 6, with 6 bases in between. Germline CDR1 and CDR2: SGHDT and YYEEEE. The CDR3 sequence is 12 residues long. The CDR3 bases are TGTGCCAGCAGCTTGGGGGAGGATGGCTACACCTTC. Protein: CASSLGEDGYTF.

The chain employs TRBV7-2 and TRBJ2-1; TRBD2 aligns across 8 bases. Germline V lookup: CDR1 SGHTA, CDR2 FQGNSA. Trimming took 2 bases from V and 9 from J; bases not matched to a gene: 6. The CDR3 contains 14 residues. The chain's CDR3 is CASSLSSTSVEQFF. In DNA form, the CDR3 reads TGTGCCAGCAGCTTATCCTCGACTAGCGTTGAGCAGTTCTTC.